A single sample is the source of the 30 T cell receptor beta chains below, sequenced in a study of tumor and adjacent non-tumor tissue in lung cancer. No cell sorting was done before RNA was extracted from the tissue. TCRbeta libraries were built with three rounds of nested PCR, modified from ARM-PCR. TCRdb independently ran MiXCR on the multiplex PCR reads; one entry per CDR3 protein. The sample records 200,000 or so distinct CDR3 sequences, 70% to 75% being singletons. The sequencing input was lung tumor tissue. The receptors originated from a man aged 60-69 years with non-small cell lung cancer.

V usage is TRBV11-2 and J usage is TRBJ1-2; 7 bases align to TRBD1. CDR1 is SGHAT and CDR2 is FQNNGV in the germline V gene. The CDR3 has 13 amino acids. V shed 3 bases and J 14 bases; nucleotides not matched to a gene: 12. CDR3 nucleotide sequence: TGTGCCAGCAGCTTTCGAGACAGGGTCGACTATACCTTC. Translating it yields CASSFRDRVDYTF.

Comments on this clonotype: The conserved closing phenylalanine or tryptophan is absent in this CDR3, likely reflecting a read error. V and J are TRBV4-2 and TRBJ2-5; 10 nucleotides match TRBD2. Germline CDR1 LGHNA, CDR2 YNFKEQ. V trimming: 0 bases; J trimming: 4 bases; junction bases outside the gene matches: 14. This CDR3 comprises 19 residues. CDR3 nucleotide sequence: TGTGCCAGCAGCCAAGAAAAGTCTAGCGGGAGTTCTTATCCAGAGACCCAGTACTTA. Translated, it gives CASSQEKSSGSSYPETQYL.

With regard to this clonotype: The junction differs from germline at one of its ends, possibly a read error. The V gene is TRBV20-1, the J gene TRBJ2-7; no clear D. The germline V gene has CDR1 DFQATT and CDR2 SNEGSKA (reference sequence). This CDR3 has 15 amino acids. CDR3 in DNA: TGCAATGCTAGAGCCCCCAGGAGATCCTCCTACGAGCAGTACTTC. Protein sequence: CNARAPRRSSYEQYF.

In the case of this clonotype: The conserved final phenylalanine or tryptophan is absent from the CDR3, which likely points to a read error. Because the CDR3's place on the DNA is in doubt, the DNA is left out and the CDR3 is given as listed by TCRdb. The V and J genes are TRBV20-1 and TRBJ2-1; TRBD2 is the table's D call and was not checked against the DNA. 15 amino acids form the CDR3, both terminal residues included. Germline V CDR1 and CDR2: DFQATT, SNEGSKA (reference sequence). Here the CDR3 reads CRARELAGDYNEQIL.

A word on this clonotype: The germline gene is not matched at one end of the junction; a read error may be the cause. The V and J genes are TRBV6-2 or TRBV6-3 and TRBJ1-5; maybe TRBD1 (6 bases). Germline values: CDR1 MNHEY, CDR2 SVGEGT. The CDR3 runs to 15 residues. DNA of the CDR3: TGTGCCAGTAGTTCCCCCACAGGGACCTTGCCGCCCCAGCATTTT. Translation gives CASSSPTGTLPPQHF.

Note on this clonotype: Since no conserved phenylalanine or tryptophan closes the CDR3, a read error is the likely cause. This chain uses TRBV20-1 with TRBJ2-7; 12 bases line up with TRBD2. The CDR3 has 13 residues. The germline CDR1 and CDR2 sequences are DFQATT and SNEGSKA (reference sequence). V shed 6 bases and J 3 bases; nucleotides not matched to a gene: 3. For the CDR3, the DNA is TGCAGTGCGAGACTAGCGGGAGTCTACGAGCAGTACTTA. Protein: CSARLAGVYEQYL.

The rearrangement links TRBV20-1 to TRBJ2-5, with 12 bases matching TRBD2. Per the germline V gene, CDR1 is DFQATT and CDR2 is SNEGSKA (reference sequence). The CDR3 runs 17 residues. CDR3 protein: CNVRPFPLGLAGETQYF. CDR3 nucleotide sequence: TGCAATGTTAGACCCTTTCCCTTGGGACTAGCGGGAGAGACCCAGTACTTC.

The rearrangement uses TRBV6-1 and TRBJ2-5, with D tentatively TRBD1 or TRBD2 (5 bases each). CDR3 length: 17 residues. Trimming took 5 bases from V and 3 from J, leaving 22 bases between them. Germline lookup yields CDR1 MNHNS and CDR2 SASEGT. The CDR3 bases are TGTGCCAGCAGTCCCCGGGACCGGGGAGTGTTTGAAGAGACCCAGTACTTC. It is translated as CASSPRDRGVFEETQYF.

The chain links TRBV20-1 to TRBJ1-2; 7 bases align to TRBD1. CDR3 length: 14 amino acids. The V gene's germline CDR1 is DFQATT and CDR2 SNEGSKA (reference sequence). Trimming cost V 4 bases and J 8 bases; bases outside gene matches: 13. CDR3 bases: TGCAGTGCTATAGCTTGGGACAGCCCTATCGGCTACACCTTC. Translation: CSAIAWDSPIGYTF.

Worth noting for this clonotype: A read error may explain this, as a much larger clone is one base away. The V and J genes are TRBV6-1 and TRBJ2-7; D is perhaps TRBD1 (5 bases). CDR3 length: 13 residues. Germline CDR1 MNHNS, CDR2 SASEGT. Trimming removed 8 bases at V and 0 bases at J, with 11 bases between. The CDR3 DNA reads TGTGCCAGCGGTGTAACAGGCTCCTACGAGCAGTACTTC. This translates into CASGVTGSYEQYF.

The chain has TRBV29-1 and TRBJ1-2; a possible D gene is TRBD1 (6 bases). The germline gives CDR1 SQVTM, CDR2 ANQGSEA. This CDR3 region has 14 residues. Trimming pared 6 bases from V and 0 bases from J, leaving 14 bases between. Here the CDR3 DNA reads TGCAGCGTGCAGGACAGCCGAGCTAACTATGGCTACACCTTC. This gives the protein CSVQDSRANYGYTF. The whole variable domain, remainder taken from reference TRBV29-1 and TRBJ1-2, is SAVISQKPSRDICQRGTSLTIQCQVDSQVTMMFWYRQQPGQSLTLIATANQGSEATYESGFVIDKFPISRPNLTFSTLTVSNMSPEDSSIYLCSVQDSRANYGYTFGSGTRLTVV.

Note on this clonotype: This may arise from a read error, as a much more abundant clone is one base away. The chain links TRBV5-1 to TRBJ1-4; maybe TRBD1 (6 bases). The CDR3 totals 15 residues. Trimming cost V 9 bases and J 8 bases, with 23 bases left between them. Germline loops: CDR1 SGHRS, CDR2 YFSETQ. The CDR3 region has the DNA TGCGCCAACAGTCCAACGACAGGTCCACAGGAAAAACTGTTTTTT. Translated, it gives CANSPTTGPQEKLFF.

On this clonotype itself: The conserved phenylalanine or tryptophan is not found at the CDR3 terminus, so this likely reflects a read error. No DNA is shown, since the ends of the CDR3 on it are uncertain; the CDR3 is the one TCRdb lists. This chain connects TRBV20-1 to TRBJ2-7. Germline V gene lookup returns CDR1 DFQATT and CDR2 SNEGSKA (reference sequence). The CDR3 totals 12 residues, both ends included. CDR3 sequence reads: CSALSDGYEPYL.

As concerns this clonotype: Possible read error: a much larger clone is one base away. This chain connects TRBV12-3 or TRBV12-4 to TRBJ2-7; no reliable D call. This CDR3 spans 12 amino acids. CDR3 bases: TGTGCCAGCAATTTAGTGGGATACGAGCAGTACTTC. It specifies CASNLVGYEQYF.

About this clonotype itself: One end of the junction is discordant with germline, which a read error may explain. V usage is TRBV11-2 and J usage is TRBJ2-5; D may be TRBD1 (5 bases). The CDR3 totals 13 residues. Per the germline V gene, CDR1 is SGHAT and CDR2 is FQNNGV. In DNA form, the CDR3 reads TGTGCAAGCAGCTTAGACAGCCAAGAGGACCAGTACTTC. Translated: CASSLDSQEDQYF.

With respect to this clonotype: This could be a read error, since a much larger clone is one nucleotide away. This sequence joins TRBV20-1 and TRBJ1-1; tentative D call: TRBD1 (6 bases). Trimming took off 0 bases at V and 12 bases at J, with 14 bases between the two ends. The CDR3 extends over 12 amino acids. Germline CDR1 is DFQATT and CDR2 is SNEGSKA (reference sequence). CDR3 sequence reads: CSARDAHRDPFF. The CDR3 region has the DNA TGCAGTGCTAGAGACGCTCACAGGGACCCTTTCTTT.

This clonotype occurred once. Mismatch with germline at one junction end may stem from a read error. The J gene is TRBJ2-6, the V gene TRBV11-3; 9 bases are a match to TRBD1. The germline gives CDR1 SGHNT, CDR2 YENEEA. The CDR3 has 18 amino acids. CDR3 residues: CASSQRGQGCSGANVLTF. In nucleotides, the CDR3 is TGTGCCAGCAGTCAGAGGGGACAGGGCTGCTCTGGGGCCAACGTCCTAACTTTC.

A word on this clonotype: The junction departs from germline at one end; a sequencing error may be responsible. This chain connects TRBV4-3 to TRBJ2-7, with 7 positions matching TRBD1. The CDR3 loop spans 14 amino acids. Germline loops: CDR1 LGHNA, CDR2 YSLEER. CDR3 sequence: CTSSQRQGSYEQYF. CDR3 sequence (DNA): TGCACCAGCAGCCAACGACAGGGCTCCTACGAGCAGTACTTT.

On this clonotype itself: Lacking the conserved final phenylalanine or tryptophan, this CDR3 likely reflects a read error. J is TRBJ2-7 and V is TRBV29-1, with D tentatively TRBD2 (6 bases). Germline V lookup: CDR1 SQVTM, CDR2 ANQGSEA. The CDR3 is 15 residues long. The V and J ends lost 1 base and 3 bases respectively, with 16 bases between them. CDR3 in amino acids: CSVEGGVDSVYEQYL. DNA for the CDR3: TGCAGCGTTGAAGGGGGGGTCGACTCCGTCTACGAGCAGTACTTA.

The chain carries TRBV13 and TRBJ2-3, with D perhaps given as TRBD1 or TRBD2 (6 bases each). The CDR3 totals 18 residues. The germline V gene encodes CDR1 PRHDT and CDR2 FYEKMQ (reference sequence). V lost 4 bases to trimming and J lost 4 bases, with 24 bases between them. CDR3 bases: TGTGCCAGCAGCTCCAGACTAACGGGGGCCCTCTCCCCAGATACGCAGTATTTT. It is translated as CASSSRLTGALSPDTQYF.

The CDR3: CASRFIRDGRNYGYTF. In nucleotides, the CDR3 is TGTGCCAGCAGGTTCATCAGGGACGGCAGAAACTATGGCTACACCTTC. The chain recombines TRBV28 with TRBJ1-2; TRBD1 might be the D (5 bases). The CDR3 length is 16 residues. The germline V gene encodes CDR1 MDHEN and CDR2 SYDVKM. V was shortened by 6 bases and J by 2 bases, with 19 bases between the two germline ends.

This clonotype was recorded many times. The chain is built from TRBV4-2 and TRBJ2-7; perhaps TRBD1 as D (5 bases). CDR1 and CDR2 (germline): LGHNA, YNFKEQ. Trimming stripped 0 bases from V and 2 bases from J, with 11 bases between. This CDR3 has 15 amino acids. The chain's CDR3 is CASSQDTPGPYEQYF. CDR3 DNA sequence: TGTGCCAGCAGCCAAGATACTCCAGGGCCCTACGAGCAGTACTTC.

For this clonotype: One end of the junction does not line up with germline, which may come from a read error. Written as DNA, the CDR3 is TGTGCCAGCCGCCCGGGGTCAGCGAACATCGGGGAGCTGTTTTTT. This sequence encodes CASRPGSANIGELFF. The rearrangement uses TRBV7-9 and TRBJ2-2; D possibly corresponds to TRBD2 (5 bases). This CDR3 comprises 15 residues. Germline V CDR1 and CDR2: SEHNR, FQNEAQ (reference sequence).

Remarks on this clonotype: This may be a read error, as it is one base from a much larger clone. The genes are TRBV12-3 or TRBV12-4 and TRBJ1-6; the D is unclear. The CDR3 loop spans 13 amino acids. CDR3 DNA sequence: TGTGCCAGCAGTTTGGACTATAATTCACGCCTCCACTTT. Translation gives CASSLDYNSRLHF.

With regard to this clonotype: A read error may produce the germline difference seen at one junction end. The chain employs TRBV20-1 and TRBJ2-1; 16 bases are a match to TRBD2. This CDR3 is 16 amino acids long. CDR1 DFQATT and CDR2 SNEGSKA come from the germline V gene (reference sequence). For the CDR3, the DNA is TGCAGCGCTAGAGAGGGACTAGCGGGGGGGAACAATGAGCATTTCTTC. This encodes CSAREGLAGGNNEHFF.

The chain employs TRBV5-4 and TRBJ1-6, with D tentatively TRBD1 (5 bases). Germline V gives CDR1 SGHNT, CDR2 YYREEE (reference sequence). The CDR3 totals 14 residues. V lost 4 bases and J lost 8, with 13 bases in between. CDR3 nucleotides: TGTGCCAGCAGCCGTTTCGGGGGATATTCACCCCTCCACTTT. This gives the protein CASSRFGGYSPLHF.

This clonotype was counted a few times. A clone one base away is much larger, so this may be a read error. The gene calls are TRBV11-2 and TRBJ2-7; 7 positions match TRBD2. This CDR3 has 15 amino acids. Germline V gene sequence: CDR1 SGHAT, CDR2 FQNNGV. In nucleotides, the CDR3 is TGTACCAGCAGCCCAAGCTGGGGGGGGACCTACGAGCAGTACTTC. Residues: CTSSPSWGGTYEQYF.

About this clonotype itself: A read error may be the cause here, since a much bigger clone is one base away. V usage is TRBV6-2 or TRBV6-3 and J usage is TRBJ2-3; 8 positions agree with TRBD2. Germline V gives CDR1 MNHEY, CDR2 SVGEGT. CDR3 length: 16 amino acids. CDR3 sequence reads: CASTYSETSVRDTQYF. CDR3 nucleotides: TGTGCCAGCACTTACTCGGAGACTAGCGTTAGGGATACGCAGTATTTT.

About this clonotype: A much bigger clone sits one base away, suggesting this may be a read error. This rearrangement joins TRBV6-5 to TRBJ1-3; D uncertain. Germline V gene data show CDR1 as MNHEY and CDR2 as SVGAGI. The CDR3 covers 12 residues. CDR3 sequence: CATTTPGNTICF. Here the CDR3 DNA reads TGTGCCACTACAACGCCGGGAAACACCATATGTTTT.

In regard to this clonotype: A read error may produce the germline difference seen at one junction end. CDR3 loop: CAGSRLSVAGNQEKLFF. The CDR3 region has the DNA TGTGCCGGCAGCCGGCTAAGCGTGGCGGGTAATCAGGAAAAACTGTTTTTT. The V call is TRBV4-2, the J call TRBJ1-4; D unresolved. Germline CDR1 is LGHNA and CDR2 is YNFKEQ. The length of the CDR3 is 17 residues.